Listed here are 30 T cell receptor beta chains from one sample, sequenced in a study of beta chain features in type 1 diabetes. cDNA synthesis used the whole RNA isolate, giving expressed TCRB sequences. Assay: immunoSEQ multiplex PCR; the TCRdb copy retains only in-frame clones and omits some. This sample has fewer than 450,000 clones, with 13% found just once. The study's findings and limits: Among all four CD4+ subsets, Type 1 diabetes patients had TCRB CDR3s that were moderately but significantly shorter.

What these receptors recognize is not known. Sequencing was done on a sample of naive CD4+ T cells from blood. The origin of the receptors is a woman aged 18 to 35 with type 1 diabetes.

The chain links TRBV4-3 to TRBJ1-2, with D hard to call. The CDR3 totals 15 residues. Germline V lookup: CDR1 LGHNA, CDR2 YSLEER. V gave up 2 bases and J gave up 4 bases, with 14 bases separating them. The CDR3 here is CASSQRSRLTYGYTF. CDR3 DNA sequence: TGCGCCAGCAGCCAAAGATCAAGACTTACCTATGGCTACACCTTC.

The chain is built from TRBV5-4 and TRBJ1-1; a weak D match, TRBD1 (6 bases). V shed 3 bases and J shed 5 bases, with 14 bases lying between them. Germline V gene lookup returns CDR1 SGHNT and CDR2 YYREEE (reference sequence). The CDR3 has 14 residues. The CDR3 reads CASSSYRAGTEAFF. CDR3 DNA: TGTGCCAGCAGCTCTTACAGGGCCGGAACTGAAGCTTTCTTT.

This clone was seen only a few times. J is TRBJ2-2 and V is TRBV14; 10 bases agree with TRBD1. The CDR3 is 16 amino acids. The germline V gene encodes CDR1 SGHDN and CDR2 FVKESK. Trimming removed 4 bases from V and 5 bases from J; junction bases left unmatched: 7. The CDR3 reads CASSPTGGDGTGELFF. CDR3 in DNA: TGTGCCAGCAGCCCGACAGGGGGCGATGGAACCGGGGAGCTGTTTTTT.

In its sample, this clone was seen a few times. This chain links TRBV4-3 with TRBJ2-4; weak D call: TRBD2 (5 bases). This CDR3 spans 15 amino acids. Between the trimmed V and J ends, which lost 0 bases and 4 bases, there was a span of 10 bases. Per germline, CDR1 LGHNA and CDR2 YSLEER. In nucleotides, the CDR3 is TGCGCCAGCAGCCAAGACGAGGGTGTGAAAAACATTCAGTACTTC. This gives the protein CASSQDEGVKNIQYF.

The J gene is TRBJ2-7, the V gene TRBV5-4; possible D gene TRBD2, 6 bases. Germline V gives CDR1 SGHNT, CDR2 YYREEE (reference sequence). This CDR3 has 15 residues. Trimming removed 0 bases from V and 2 bases from J, with 12 bases in between. The CDR3, as DNA: TGTGCCAGCAGCTTGGGGTCGGGAGCTGCCTACGAGCAGTACTTC. Encoded protein: CASSLGSGAAYEQYF. Combining the CDR3 with reference TRBV5-4 and TRBJ2-7 gives the whole variable domain ETGVTQSPTHLIKTRGQQVTLRCSSQSGHNTVSWYQQALGQGPQFIFQYYREEENGRGNFPPRFSGLQFPNYSSELNVNALELDDSALYLCASSLGSGAAYEQYFGPGTRLTVT.

V is TRBV6-6 and J is TRBJ2-1, with D unclear. CDR1 and CDR2 (germline): MNHNY, SVGAGI (reference sequence). The CDR3 consists of 14 residues. V was clipped by 2 bases and J by 9 bases, with 14 bases between them. CDR3 nucleotide sequence: TGTGCCAGCAGTTACCCACTATTGAGCAGTGAGCAGTTCTTC. As protein: CASSYPLLSSEQFF.

This clone was observed a few times. The chain links TRBV7-9 to TRBJ1-2; D is unresolved. Trimming took 2 bases from V and 2 from J, leaving 12 bases between them. Germline CDR1 and CDR2: SEHNR and FQNEAQ (reference sequence). CDR3 size: 15 residues. The CDR3 nucleotides read TGTGCCAGCAGCTTAATGTACGGGGTGAACTATGGCTACACCTTC. Its protein product is CASSLMYGVNYGYTF.

This clone came up a few times. This chain links TRBV7-9 with TRBJ2-2; D may be TRBD2 (6 bases). V shed 0 bases and J shed 5 bases, with 7 bases lying between them. Per germline, CDR1 SEHNR and CDR2 FQNEAQ (reference sequence). The CDR3 spans 14 residues. The CDR3 DNA follows: TGTGCCAGCAGCTTAGCCGGAGGGACCGGGGAGCTGTTTTTT. Residues: CASSLAGGTGELFF.

This clone was observed a handful of times. This chain uses TRBV7-2 with TRBJ2-7; 10 nucleotides match TRBD2. Per the germline V gene, CDR1 is SGHTA and CDR2 is FQGNSA. The J segment lost 7 bases and the V segment lost 3 bases, leaving 6 bases of the junction unmatched. The CDR3 loop spans 14 amino acids. The CDR3 region is CASSFIAGGQEQYV. The CDR3 DNA reads as TGTGCCAGCAGCTTCATAGCGGGAGGTCAGGAGCAGTACGTC.

The rearrangement uses TRBV7-6 and TRBJ2-1, with 13 bases fitting TRBD2. The CDR3 length is 16 residues. The ends lost 1 base at V and 7 bases at J; junction bases unmatched: 4. CDR1 SGHVS and CDR2 FNYEAQ come from the germline V gene. CDR3 sequence reads: CASSLEGTSGVNEQFF. In nucleotides, the CDR3 is TGTGCCAGCAGCTTAGAGGGGACTAGCGGGGTTAATGAGCAGTTCTTC. The full variable domain, with the rest looked up from reference TRBV7-6 and TRBJ2-1, is GAGVSQSPRYKVTKRGQDVALRCDPISGHVSLYWYRQALGQGPEFLTYFNYEAQQDKSGLPNDRFSAERPEGSISTLTIQRTEQRDSAMYRCASSLEGTSGVNEQFFGPGTRLTVL.

This chain connects TRBV5-1 to TRBJ2-3; TRBD2 aligns across 7 bases. Looked up from germline, CDR1 is SGHRS and CDR2 is YFSETQ. The J segment lost 1 base and the V segment lost 6 bases, leaving 11 bases of the junction unmatched. This CDR3 contains 16 residues. For the CDR3, the DNA is TGCGCCAGCATGACAAGCGGGAAGGGAGGCACAGATACGCAGTATTTT. This codes for CASMTSGKGGTDTQYF.

This clone has just a few counts. The chain combines TRBV5-4 with TRBJ2-3; D is undetermined. Trimming left V 2 bases short and J 3 bases short, with 4 bases between. Germline V CDR1 and CDR2: SGHNT, YYREEE (reference sequence). This CDR3 comprises 12 residues. The DNA of the CDR3 is TGTGCCAGCAGCTTCTTAACAGATACGCAGTATTTT. Translated: CASSFLTDTQYF.

There are a few counts of this clone. The V call is TRBV7-3, the J call TRBJ2-1, with D perhaps TRBD2 (7 bases). Germline CDR1 SGHTA, CDR2 FQGTGA. Trimming removed 1 base at V and 6 bases at J, with 16 bases between. The CDR3 has 16 amino acids. The CDR3 reads CASSLIPGGRVNEQFF. For the CDR3, the DNA is TGTGCCAGCAGCTTAATCCCGGGGGGCAGGGTCAATGAGCAGTTCTTC.

The chain joins TRBV5-1 to TRBJ2-7, with D tentatively TRBD1 (7 bases). This CDR3 region has 13 residues. Trimming pared 4 bases from V and 4 bases from J, leaving 12 bases between. Germline CDR1 SGHRS, CDR2 YFSETQ. The CDR3 DNA reads as TGCGCCAGCAGCCCCCAGGGGGGATACGAGCAGTACGTC. Translating gives CASSPQGGYEQYV.

The table lists this clone with a few counts. The V call is TRBV30, the J call TRBJ1-2; 12 nucleotides line up with TRBD1. The junction had 5 bases not matched to a gene; V was cut back by 5 bases and J by 7 bases. Per the germline V gene, CDR1 is GTSNPN and CDR2 is SVGIG (reference sequence). The CDR3 has 13 amino acids. The CDR3, as DNA: TGTGCCTGGTACCCGGGACAGGGGGCTGGCTACACCTTC. Its protein product is CAWYPGQGAGYTF.

The genes are TRBV28 and TRBJ1-2, with D perhaps matching TRBD1 (6 bases). Germline assignment: CDR1 MDHEN and CDR2 SYDVKM. The CDR3 totals 15 residues. V shed 5 bases and J shed 1 base, with 14 bases lying between them. CDR3 sequence: CASSRSTGINYGYTF. The CDR3 DNA sequence: TGTGCCAGCAGTCGATCGACAGGAATTAACTATGGCTACACCTTC.

On this clone: One junction end does not reproduce the germline sequence, and a read error may be involved. This chain uses TRBV20-1 with TRBJ2-5, with TRBD1 as a possible D gene (7 bases). Germline V gene lookup returns CDR1 DFQATT and CDR2 SNEGSKA (reference sequence). The CDR3 is 11 residues long. The CDR3, as DNA: TGCAGTGCTAGACGCGGGACAGAGGGTGACTTC. Protein product: CSARRGTEGDF.

This clone was observed a few times. V and J are TRBV2 and TRBJ2-7; 7 nucleotides agree with TRBD1. V gave up 6 bases and J gave up 2 bases; unmatched junction bases: 4. CDR1 SNHLY and CDR2 FYNNEI come from the germline V gene. The CDR3 sequence is 13 residues long. This CDR3 reads CASRWTGAYEQYF. The CDR3 DNA sequence: TGTGCCAGCAGGTGGACAGGAGCCTACGAGCAGTACTTC.

The chain carries TRBV2 and TRBJ2-3, with a possible D match to TRBD2 (5 bases). Germline assignment: CDR1 SNHLY and CDR2 FYNNEI. This CDR3 contains 15 residues. V lost 7 bases and J lost 3, with 17 bases in between. CDR3: CASNSQAWRTDTQYF. The CDR3 DNA is TGTGCCAGCAATTCCCAAGCCTGGAGGACAGATACGCAGTATTTT.

This clone was observed a few times. The V and J genes are TRBV12-5 and TRBJ2-1; possibly TRBD1 for D (6 bases). Germline CDR1 and CDR2: LGHNT and FRNRAP. V was trimmed by 0 bases and J by 9 bases, leaving 18 bases between them. The CDR3 length is 16 residues. CDR3 nucleotides: TGTGCTAGTGGTTTGGTCGCGGGCAGGGGCGAGGGTGAGCAGTTCTTC. It encodes CASGLVAGRGEGEQFF.

This rearrangement joins TRBV6-5 to TRBJ2-3; 9 bases are shared with TRBD1. V lost 6 bases and J lost 2; bases outside the gene matches: 6. Per the germline V gene, CDR1 is MNHEY and CDR2 is SVGAGI. This CDR3 has 15 amino acids. Here the CDR3 DNA reads TGTGCCAGCAGATCCCGGGACAGGGTCACAGATACGCAGTATTTT. Translating gives CASRSRDRVTDTQYF.

This clone has just a few counts. The CDR3: CASSSRDFNYGYTF. The CDR3 bases are TGTGCCAGCAGCTCCCGGGACTTCAACTATGGCTACACCTTC. The chain has TRBV7-9 and TRBJ1-2; TRBD1 is a possible D gene (5 bases). This CDR3 has 14 amino acids. Germline V gene sequence: CDR1 SEHNR, CDR2 FQNEAQ (reference sequence). V was cut by 4 bases and J by 2 bases, with 11 bases left in between.

The chain recombines TRBV6-6 with TRBJ2-1, with 9 bases lining up with TRBD2. Germline-derived CDR1 and CDR2 are MNHNY and SVGAGI (reference sequence). The junction had 10 bases not matched to a gene; V was cut back by 6 bases and J by 7 bases. The CDR3 length is 15 residues. The CDR3 DNA sequence: TGTGCCAGCAGCTTTTATAGCGGGAGTAGGAATGAGCAGTTCTTC. Translation: CASSFYSGSRNEQFF.

This clone has only a few counts. The rearrangement uses TRBV7-9 and TRBJ1-1; 8 bases agree with TRBD1. Germline V CDR1 and CDR2: SEHNR, FQNEAQ (reference sequence). With 5 bases clipped from V and 0 bases from J, the junction kept 8 bases outside the gene matches. This CDR3 has 16 residues. In nucleotides, the CDR3 is TGTGCCAGCAGCCCGTACAGGGGGTCCGTGAACACTGAAGCTTTCTTT. Its protein is CASSPYRGSVNTEAFF.

This sequence joins TRBV7-2 and TRBJ2-7, with 11 bases lining up with TRBD1. CDR1 SGHTA and CDR2 FQGNSA come from the germline V gene. With V trimmed by 5 bases and J by 3 bases, 6 bases remained unmatched. The CDR3 length is 15 residues. For the CDR3, the DNA is TGTGCCAGCAGCCCAACGGGACAGGGGGTCTACGAGCAGTACGTC. It is translated as CASSPTGQGVYEQYV.

This clone was seen more than once but under ten times. This sequence joins TRBV6-5 and TRBJ2-3; TRBD2 matches 7 bases. Germline V lookup: CDR1 MNHEY, CDR2 SVGAGI. CDR3 length: 15 amino acids. The J segment lost 10 bases and the V segment lost 7 bases, leaving 17 bases of the junction unmatched. CDR3 loop: CASTPQRGQSGSQYF. The CDR3 DNA is TGTGCCAGCACCCCCCAGCGGGGTCAAAGTGGGTCGCAGTATTTT.

The chain joins TRBV5-6 to TRBJ1-1; D not certain. The germline V gene encodes CDR1 SGHDT and CDR2 YYEEEE. The V gene lost 3 bases and the J gene lost 2 bases, with 11 bases spanning the gap. The CDR3 runs to 14 residues. The DNA of the CDR3 is TGTGCCAGCAGCTCCCGACAAAGAAACACTGAAGCTTTCTTT. This codes for CASSSRQRNTEAFF. Full variable domain (remainder filled in from reference TRBV5-6 and TRBJ1-1): DAGVTQSPTHLIKTRGQQVTLRCSPKSGHDTVSWYQQALGQGPQFIFQYYEEEERQRGNFPDRFSGHQFPNYSSELNVNALLLGDSALYLCASSSRQRNTEAFFGQGTRLTVV.

This chain connects TRBV12-5 to TRBJ1-2; the D is unclear. This CDR3 spans 11 amino acids. Germline CDR1 reads LGHNT; CDR2 reads FRNRAP. The CDR3 nucleotides are TGTGCGACGGAGGATAACTATGGCTACACCTTC. It specifies CATEDNYGYTF.

This clone came up once. The chain couples TRBV12-2 to TRBJ1-1; the D call of TRBD1 is as the table states it, not checked on the DNA. TRBV12-2 is a known pseudogene. The CDR3 has 13 residues. The CDR3 sequence: CASRLEGAPGAFF. The DNA of the CDR3 is TGTGCAAGTCGCTTAGAGGGGGCTCCGGGAGCTTTCTTT.

Only a few counts were recorded for this clone. The chain is built from TRBV9 and TRBJ2-1; TRBD1 matches 9 bases. The CDR3 is 17 amino acids. The germline CDR1 and CDR2 sequences are SGDLS and YYNGEE. J was trimmed by 9 bases and V by 2 bases; bases with no gene match: 15. CDR3 DNA sequence: TGTGCCAGCAGCGTGGGGAGGGACAGGGCTGCGGGGGCTGAGCAGTTCTTC. Amino acid sequence: CASSVGRDRAAGAEQFF.